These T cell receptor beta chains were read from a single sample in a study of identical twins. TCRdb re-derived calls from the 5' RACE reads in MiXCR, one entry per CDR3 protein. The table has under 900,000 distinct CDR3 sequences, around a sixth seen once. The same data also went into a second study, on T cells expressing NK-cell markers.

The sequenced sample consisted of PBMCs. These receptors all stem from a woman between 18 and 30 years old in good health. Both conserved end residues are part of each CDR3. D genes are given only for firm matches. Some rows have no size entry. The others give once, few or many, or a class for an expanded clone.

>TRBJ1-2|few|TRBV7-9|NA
TGTGCCAGCAGCTTAGTTCCCAGCCGAGACTATGGCTACACCTTC
CASSLVPSRDYGYTF
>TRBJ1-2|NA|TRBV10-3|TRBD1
TGTGCCATCAGTATAACGACAGGGAAAGGGAATGGCTACACCTTC
CAISITTGKGNGYTF
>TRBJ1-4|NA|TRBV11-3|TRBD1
TGTGCCAGCAGCTCGACAGGGGTGGATGAAAAACTGTTTTTT
CASSSTGVDEKLFF
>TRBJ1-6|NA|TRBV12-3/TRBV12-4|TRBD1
TGTGCCAGCAGCCCCACAGGGGGCGAATCACCCCTCCACTTT
CASSPTGGESPLHF
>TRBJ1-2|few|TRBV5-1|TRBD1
TGCGCCAGCAGCGCGGGGACAGCCCAAGCTAACTATGGCTACACCTTC
CASSAGTAQANYGYTF
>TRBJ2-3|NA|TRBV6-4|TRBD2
TGTGCCAGCAGTGACTCGACGGGGGGGCCAGATACGCAGTATTTT
CASSDSTGGPDTQYF
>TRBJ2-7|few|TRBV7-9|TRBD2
TGTGCCAGCAGGGGACTAGCGTTCGAGCAGTACTTC
CASRGLAFEQYF
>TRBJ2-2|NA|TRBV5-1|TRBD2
TGCGCCAGCAGCTTGGCTGGGCCTAGCGGGGCGAACACCGGGGAGCTGTTTTTT
CASSLAGPSGANTGELFF
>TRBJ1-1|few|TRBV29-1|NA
TGCAGCGTTGAGCAGGCACCCCCTGAAGCTTTCTTT
CSVEQAPPEAFF
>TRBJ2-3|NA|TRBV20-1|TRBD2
TGCAGTGCTAGTATCGTAGCGGGAGGAGGAGATACGCAGTATTTT
CSASIVAGGGDTQYF
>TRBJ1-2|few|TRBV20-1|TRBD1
TGCAGTGCCAGGACAGGGGAGGCTGGCTACACCTTC
CSARTGEAGYTF
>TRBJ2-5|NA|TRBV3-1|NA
TGTGCCAGCAGCCAATGGAGCCTCGCGGAGACCCAGTACTTC
CASSQWSLAETQYF
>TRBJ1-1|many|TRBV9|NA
TGTGCCAGCAGCGTAGACGGTATGAACACTGAAGCTTTCTTT
CASSVDGMNTEAFF
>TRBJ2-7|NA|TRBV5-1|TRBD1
TGCGCCAGCAGCTTGGACAGGGGTACCAACGAGCAGTACTTC
CASSLDRGTNEQYF
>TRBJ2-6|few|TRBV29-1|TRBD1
TGCAGCGCCGGAGACAGGGCTGGGGCCAACGTCCTGACTTTC
CSAGDRAGANVLTF
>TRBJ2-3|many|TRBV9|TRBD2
TGTGCCAGCTCAACCCGGACTAGCGGAACAGATACGCAGTATTTT
CASSTRTSGTDTQYF
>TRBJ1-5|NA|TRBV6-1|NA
TGTGCCAGCAGCAAGAAGGGACTTAGCAATCAGCCCCAGCATTTT
CASSKKGLSNQPQHF
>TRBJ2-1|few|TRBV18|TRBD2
TGTGCCAGCTCACCAAATCCCGCCGGGACTACCCCGAGGAATGAGCAGTTCTTC
CASSPNPAGTTPRNEQFF
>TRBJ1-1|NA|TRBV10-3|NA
TGTGCCAGCGACCGCGGGGAGAACACTGAAGCTTTCTTT
CASDRGENTEAFF
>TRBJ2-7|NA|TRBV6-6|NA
TGTGCCAGCAGTACCTCGGGGCCCGAGCAGTACTTC
CASSTSGPEQYF
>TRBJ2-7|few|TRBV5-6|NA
TGTGCCAGCAGCTTGGGTTTAGGGTCCCACGAGCAGTACTTC
CASSLGLGSHEQYF
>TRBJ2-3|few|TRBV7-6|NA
TGTGCCAGCAGCACAGACCGCACAGATACGCGGTATTTT
CASSTDRTDTRYF
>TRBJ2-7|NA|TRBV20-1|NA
TGCAGTGCTAGAGGCGGTCTAGCGTTCGGCGAGCAGTACTTC
CSARGGLAFGEQYF
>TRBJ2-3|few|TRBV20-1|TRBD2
TGCAGTGCTCCACCTGGGGGGGGACCAGATACGCAGTATTTT
CSAPPGGGPDTQYF
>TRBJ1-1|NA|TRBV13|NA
TGTGCCAGCAGCTTAGAAACGGTGAACACTGAAGCTTTCTTT
CASSLETVNTEAFF
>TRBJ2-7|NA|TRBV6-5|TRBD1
TGTGCCAGCAGTTACTCGCGACAGGGGATCCACGAGCAGTACTTC
CASSYSRQGIHEQYF
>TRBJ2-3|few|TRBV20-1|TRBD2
TGCAGTGCTCGGGGGGGACTAGCGAGCGAGGCGCAGTATTTT
CSARGGLASEAQYF
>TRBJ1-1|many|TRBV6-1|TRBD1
TGTGCCAGCAGTGAAAGCCGTGGGACAGGGTACACTGAAGCTTTCTTT
CASSESRGTGYTEAFF
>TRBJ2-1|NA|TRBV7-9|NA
TGTGCCAGCAACGGGGTCAGCTCCTACAATGAGCAGTTCTTC
CASNGVSSYNEQFF
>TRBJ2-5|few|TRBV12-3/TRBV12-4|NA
TGTGCCAGCAGTTTAGCGGGTCTGGGCCTCGGGGAGACCCAGTACTTC
CASSLAGLGLGETQYF
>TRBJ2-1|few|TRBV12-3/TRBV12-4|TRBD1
TGTGCCAGCAGTATGGACAGGGCCGATGAGCAGTTCTTC
CASSMDRADEQFF
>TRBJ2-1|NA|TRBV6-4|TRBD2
TGTGCCAGCAGTGACCACTGGACTAGCGGGAGGGCGGAGCAGTTCTTC
CASSDHWTSGRAEQFF
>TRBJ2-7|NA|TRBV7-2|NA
TGTGCCAGCAGCTTTACTTCCAGCGAGAGCGGCTACGAGCAGTACTTC
CASSFTSSESGYEQYF
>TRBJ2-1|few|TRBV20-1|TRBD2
TGCAGTGCTAGAGATCAGGCGAGCGGGGAACACAATGAGCAGTTCTTC
CSARDQASGEHNEQFF
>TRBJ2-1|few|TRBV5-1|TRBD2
TGCGCCAGCAGCCTCCCTAGCGGGGCGGGTTACAATGAGCAGTTCTTC
CASSLPSGAGYNEQFF
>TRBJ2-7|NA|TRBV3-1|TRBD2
TGTGCCAGCAGCCCGTATATAGCGGGGGGGCCAGTCGAGCAGTACTTC
CASSPYIAGGPVEQYF
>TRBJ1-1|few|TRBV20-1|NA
TGCAGTGCTAGCGCGGGGCTCACTGAAGCTTTCTTT
CSASAGLTEAFF
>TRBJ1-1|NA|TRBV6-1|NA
TGTGCCAGCAGTGCCCGCGGCAGCTTTCCCGCTGAAGCTTTCTTT
CASSARGSFPAEAFF
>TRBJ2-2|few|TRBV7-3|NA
TGTGCCAGCAGCTTAAGGGGACACCTCACCGGGGAGCTGTTTTTT
CASSLRGHLTGELFF
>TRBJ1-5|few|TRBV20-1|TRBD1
TGCAGTGCTAGGGGGACAGGGTTGGTTCAGCCCCAGCATTTT
CSARGTGLVQPQHF
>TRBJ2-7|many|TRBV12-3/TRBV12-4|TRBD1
TGTGCCAGCAGTCTACAGGGGACGGGCTACGAGCAGTACTTC
CASSLQGTGYEQYF
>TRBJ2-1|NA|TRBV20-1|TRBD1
TGCAGTGCGGGGACAGGGGCCTACAATGAGCAGTTCTTC
CSAGTGAYNEQFF